This T cell receptor (beta chain) was sequenced during a study of cytomegalovirus exposure and HLA in healthy donors. The PCR had 60 Vbeta and 13 Jbeta primers. Measured with immunoSEQ multiplex PCR; TCRdb has only the in-frame clones, and not every one. The table has under 200,000 clones, roughly 77% seen once. This clone was picked up a small number of times. This CDR3 has 12 residues. Germline CDR1 reads SQVTM; CDR2 reads ANQGSEA. Trimming pared 4 bases from V and 7 bases from J, leaving 14 bases between. The V call is TRBV29-1, the J call TRBJ2-7; D may be TRBD1 (6 bases). The sequence came from a woman aged 50 to 60 in good health and CMV-seropositive. The source material was PBMCs. CDR3 protein: CSVVFRGEEQYF. In nucleotides, the CDR3 is TGCAGCGTTGTTTTCAGGGGCGAAGAGCAGTACTTC.